These 9 T cell receptor beta chains were sequenced from one sample in a study of cytomegalovirus exposure and HLA in healthy donors. The PCR employed 60 Vbeta primers together with 13 Jbeta primers. Data came from immunoSEQ multiplex PCR; TCRdb stores just in-frame clones and leaves some out. The table includes 110,000 to 150,000 clones, 75% to 80% detected once. Sample: PBMCs. The receptors here all came from a male donor in good health and CMV-seronegative.

V is TRBV11-2 and J is TRBJ1-5; D is possibly TRBD1 (6 bases). CDR1 and CDR2 (germline): SGHAT, FQNNGV. This CDR3 contains 14 residues. Trimming left V 5 bases short and J 3 bases short, with 11 bases between. In nucleotides, the CDR3 is TGTGCCAGCAGCCGTGGACAGTTCAATCAGCCCCAGCATTTT. This sequence encodes CASSRGQFNQPQHF. The full variable domain, in which reference TRBV11-2 and TRBJ1-5 provide the parts outside the CDR3, is EAGVAQSPRYKIIEKRQSVAFWCNPISGHATLYWYQQILGQGPKLLIQFQNNGVVDDSQLPKDRFSAERLKGVDSTLKIQPAKLEDSAVYLCASSRGQFNQPQHFGDGTRLSIL.

This clone was recorded a few times. J is TRBJ2-3 and V is TRBV11-1, with 13 bases that match TRBD2. V shed 5 bases and J 0 bases; nucleotides not matched to a gene: 5. Germline lookup yields CDR1 SGHAT and CDR2 FQDESV (reference sequence). The CDR3 extends over 17 amino acids. The CDR3 region has the DNA TGTGCCAGCAGCCCTGGACTAGCGGGGGAGAGCACAGATACGCAGTATTTT. Translated: CASSPGLAGESTDTQYF. Full variable domain (outside the CDR3, taken from reference TRBV11-1 and TRBJ2-3): EAEVAQSPRYKITEKSQAVAFWCDPISGHATLYWYRQILGQGPELLVQFQDESVVDDSQLPKDRFSAERLKGVDSTLKIQPAELGDSAMYLCASSPGLAGESTDTQYFGPGTRLTVL.

The V and J genes are TRBV5-1 and TRBJ2-3; 9 nucleotides line up with TRBD2. Germline V gene data show CDR1 as SGHRS and CDR2 as YFSETQ. The CDR3 covers 15 residues. With 4 bases clipped from V and 2 bases from J, the junction kept 5 bases outside the gene matches. The CDR3 sequence: CASSPRTSDTDTQYF. CDR3 bases: TGCGCCAGCAGCCCGAGGACTAGCGACACAGATACGCAGTATTTT.

The CDR3, as DNA: TGTGCCAGCAGCTCATCCGTCAGGCGGGCCGCTTCTTGGGACACTGAAGCTTTCTTT. Its protein is CASSSSVRRAASWDTEAFF. V is TRBV7-9 and J is TRBJ1-1, with D unresolved. The V end lost 4 bases, the J end lost 3 bases, and 27 bases lay between the germline ends. The CDR3 covers 19 residues. Germline loops: CDR1 SEHNR, CDR2 FQNEAQ (reference sequence).

The chain carries TRBV29-1 and TRBJ2-5, with TRBD2 as a possible D gene (6 bases). The V and J ends lost 8 bases and 5 bases respectively, with 18 bases between them. The CDR3 loop spans 13 amino acids. Germline CDR1 reads SQVTM; CDR2 reads ANQGSEA. The CDR3 is CSLSLPGVETQYF. The CDR3 DNA follows: TGCAGCCTTTCCCTACCGGGAGTGGAGACCCAGTACTTC.

This chain links TRBV5-8 with TRBJ1-2; D is uncertain. This CDR3 is built from 13 residues. Germline V gene lookup returns CDR1 SGHTS and CDR2 YDEGEE. Trimming cost V 2 bases and J 3 bases, with 8 bases left between them. CDR3 amino acids: CASSFNRDYGYTF. The DNA of the CDR3 is TGTGCCAGCAGCTTTAATCGCGACTATGGCTACACCTTC.

The sample holds a few counts of this clone. The chain couples TRBV15 to TRBJ1-1; D may be TRBD1 (6 bases). Germline-derived CDR1 and CDR2 are LNHNV and YYDKDF (reference sequence). The CDR3 spans 15 residues. The V end lost 0 bases, the J end lost 1 base, and 9 bases lay between the germline ends. The CDR3 region has the DNA TGTGCCACCAGCAGAGAGAAGGGACAGAACACTGAAGCTTTCTTT. Amino acids: CATSREKGQNTEAFF.

The genes are TRBV7-6 and TRBJ2-2, with TRBD2 as a possible D gene (5 bases). In germline, CDR1 is SGHVS, CDR2 FNYEAQ. V was shortened by 3 bases and J by 0 bases, with 14 bases between the two germline ends. The CDR3 totals 17 residues. CDR3 amino acids: CASSFTLSGTNTGELFF. CDR3 nucleotide sequence: TGTGCCAGCAGCTTCACTCTCTCGGGGACGAACACCGGGGAGCTGTTTTTT.

This clone came up once. The rearrangement uses TRBV4-1 and TRBJ1-2; TRBD1 agrees at 7 bases. V shed 3 bases, J shed 0 bases, and the junction held 4 bases outside the gene matches. CDR1 and CDR2 from the germline V gene are MGHRA and YSYEKL. This CDR3 spans 15 amino acids. CDR3 DNA: TGCGCCAGCAGCCACCACAGGGGCCCTAACTATGGCTACACCTTC. As protein: CASSHHRGPNYGYTF.